Below, 24 T cell receptor beta chains from the same sample are listed, as sequenced in a study of blood T cell repertoires in COVID-19 (dated by TCRdb to the early 2020s). Receptor libraries were prepared by the immunoSEQ multiplex PCR assay. Held by TCRdb, this immuneACCESS table contains in-frame sequences only and omits some clones. Under half of the omission traces to an unresolved V gene where checked; the cause of the rest is unknown. The sample includes more than 90,000 clones, with more than 75% observed a single time. The leading ten clones occupy over 1.2% of the sample. Sequencing input: peripheral blood. These receptors all come from a man in his forties or fifties with acute or convalescent COVID-19.

The chain couples TRBV6-5 to TRBJ1-2, with 8 bases matching TRBD1. Trimming at V came to 5 bases and at J to 8 bases, leaving 7 bases not matched to a gene. Per the germline V gene, CDR1 is MNHEY and CDR2 is SVGAGI. The CDR3 extends over 13 amino acids. The CDR3: CASSLGQGEGYTF. CDR3 coding DNA: TGTGCCAGCAGTCTAGGACAGGGTGAGGGCTACACCTTC.

V and J are TRBV4-2 and TRBJ2-3; 9 bases map to TRBD2. This CDR3 region has 17 residues. CDR1 and CDR2 (germline): LGHNA, YNFKEQ. V shed 4 bases, J shed 1 base, and the junction held 9 bases outside the gene matches. The CDR3 loop is CASSRRAGGPGTDTQYF. The DNA of the CDR3 is TGTGCCAGCAGCCGGCGTGCGGGGGGGCCGGGCACAGATACGCAGTATTTT.

This chain joins TRBV14 and TRBJ2-7, with 8 bases matching TRBD1. Germline CDR1 and CDR2: SGHDN and FVKESK. V shed 4 bases and J 1 base; nucleotides not matched to a gene: 9. The CDR3 has 16 residues. This CDR3 reads CASSPHLGQASYEQYF. CDR3 nucleotides: TGTGCCAGCAGCCCCCATTTGGGACAGGCTTCCTACGAGCAGTACTTC.

The V call is TRBV4-3, the J call TRBJ2-2; TRBD1 agrees at 8 bases. Germline V lookup: CDR1 LGHNA, CDR2 YSLEER. This CDR3 spans 15 amino acids. The V segment lost 1 base and the J segment 8 bases; nucleotides outside the gene matches: 6. The CDR3 DNA is TGCGCCAGCAGCCAAGGGACAGGGAGGACGGGGGAGCTGTTTTTT. This translates into CASSQGTGRTGELFF.

The chain recombines TRBV11-2 with TRBJ2-5; 14 positions match TRBD2. V dropped 5 bases and J dropped 1; count of bases not matched to a gene: 6. CDR1 and CDR2 (germline): SGHAT, FQNNGV. The CDR3 contains 17 residues. CDR3 in amino acids: CASSPGLAGGLQETQYF. CDR3 coding DNA: TGTGCCAGCAGCCCAGGACTAGCGGGGGGACTCCAAGAGACCCAGTACTTC.

The genes are TRBV19 and TRBJ1-6; 10 bases line up with TRBD1. The CDR3 extends over 13 amino acids. Per germline, CDR1 LNHDA and CDR2 SQIVND (reference sequence). The V segment lost 10 bases and the J segment 8 bases; nucleotides outside the gene matches: 5. The CDR3 DNA reads TGTGCCACCTCAGACAGGGGGCATTCACCCCTCCACTTT. It translates to CATSDRGHSPLHF. The entire variable domain, with the rest obtained from reference TRBV19 and TRBJ1-6, is as follows: DGGITQSPKYLFRKEGQNVTLSCEQNLNHDAMYWYRQDPGQGLRLIYYSQIVNDFQKGDIAEGYSVSREKKESFPLTVTSAQKNPTAFYLCATSDRGHSPLHFGNGTRLTVT.

This chain's CDR3 is CASSYLALAGGSNEQFF. CDR3 nucleotides: TGTGCCAGCAGTTATCTCGCTCTAGCGGGGGGATCCAATGAGCAGTTCTTC. The chain joins TRBV6-2 or TRBV6-3 to TRBJ2-1; 11 bases line up with TRBD2. The V segment lost 3 bases and the J segment 6 bases; nucleotides outside the gene matches: 10. In germline, CDR1 is MNHEY, CDR2 SVGEGT. CDR3 length equals 17 residues.

This chain uses TRBV9 with TRBJ2-3; D is perhaps TRBD1 (5 bases). The CDR3 spans 15 residues. V was shortened by 2 bases and J by 3 bases, with 13 bases between the two germline ends. Per the germline V gene, CDR1 is SGDLS and CDR2 is YYNGEE. The CDR3 region has the DNA TGTGCCAGCAGCGTCTCAGGGTCGAGAACAGATACGCAGTATTTT. This codes for CASSVSGSRTDTQYF. The complete variable domain, with remaining parts taken from reference TRBV9 and TRBJ2-3, reads DSGVTQTPKHLITATGQRVTLRCSPRSGDLSVYWYQQSLDQGLQFLIQYYNGEERAKGNILERFSAQQFPDLHSELNLSSLELGDSALYFCASSVSGSRTDTQYFGPGTRLTVL.

V and J are TRBV7-9 and TRBJ2-7; 7 nucleotides align to TRBD1. Germline CDR1 SEHNR, CDR2 FQNEAQ (reference sequence). The CDR3 is 14 amino acids. V was pared by 2 bases and J by 5 bases, with 6 bases of the junction left unmatched. This CDR3 reads CASSLRTGIHEQYF. The DNA of the CDR3 is TGTGCCAGCAGCTTAAGGACAGGAATCCACGAGCAGTACTTC.

The chain recombines TRBV2 with TRBJ1-3; no firm D call. V gave up 7 bases and J gave up 4 bases, with 8 bases separating them. Germline V gives CDR1 SNHLY, CDR2 FYNNEI. The CDR3 is 12 amino acids. The CDR3: CASTGKGNTIYF. CDR3 nucleotide sequence: TGTGCCAGCACGGGGAAAGGAAACACCATATATTTT.

The rearrangement links TRBV12-3 or TRBV12-4 to TRBJ1-2, with a possible D match to TRBD1 (6 bases). The ends were cut back, 8 bases at V and 4 bases at J, with 14 bases in the middle. CDR3 length equals 13 residues. DNA of the CDR3: TGTGCCAGCGGTGACAGGATATTCTATGGCTACACCTTC. This translates into CASGDRIFYGYTF.

The chain joins TRBV9 to TRBJ2-3, with D maybe TRBD1 (5 bases). V was shortened by 0 bases and J by 4 bases, with 15 bases between the two germline ends. The V gene's germline CDR1 is SGDLS and CDR2 YYNGEE. This CDR3 has 16 residues. CDR3 nucleotide sequence: TGTGCCAGCAGCGTAGGGCTGGGGCCATTGGCAGATACGCAGTATTTT. Translated, it gives CASSVGLGPLADTQYF.

This rearrangement joins TRBV6-5 to TRBJ2-5; 10 bases map to TRBD2. The CDR3 sequence is 14 residues long. Germline V gene sequence: CDR1 MNHEY, CDR2 SVGAGI. V lost 6 bases to trimming and J lost 5 bases; unmatched junction nucleotides: 6. CDR3 loop: CASSSGGAGETQYF. CDR3 DNA sequence: TGTGCCAGCAGCAGCGGGGGGGCCGGGGAGACCCAGTACTTC.

This clone was recorded a few times. The chain couples TRBV18 to TRBJ1-2; 8 bases line up with TRBD1. This CDR3 has 13 amino acids. Germline CDR1 and CDR2: KGHSH and LQKENI. The junction had 1 base not matched to a gene; V was cut back by 3 bases and J by 4 bases. The CDR3 protein is CASSPTGGYGYTF. The CDR3 DNA reads TGTGCCAGCTCACCTACAGGGGGCTATGGCTACACCTTC.

The chain has TRBV19 and TRBJ2-7, with 15 bases aligning to TRBD2. Germline V lookup: CDR1 LNHDA, CDR2 SQIVND (reference sequence). The CDR3 is 15 residues long. The trim removed 6 bases at V and 4 bases at J, leaving 4 bases unmatched. The CDR3 loop is CASSKGTSGRYEQYF. CDR3 DNA: TGTGCCAGTAGCAAGGGGACTAGCGGGAGGTACGAGCAGTACTTC. The variable domain in full, completed from reference TRBV19 and TRBJ2-7, reads DGGITQSPKYLFRKEGQNVTLSCEQNLNHDAMYWYRQDPGQGLRLIYYSQIVNDFQKGDIAEGYSVSREKKESFPLTVTSAQKNPTAFYLCASSKGTSGRYEQYFGPGTRLTVT.

This rearrangement joins TRBV7-2 to TRBJ1-3, with TRBD1 as a possible D gene (5 bases). This CDR3 is built from 14 residues. Deletions cut 6 bases from V and 0 bases from J, with 9 bases between. Per the germline V gene, CDR1 is SGHTA and CDR2 is FQGNSA. Written as DNA, the CDR3 is TGTGCCAGCAGTAGGGGTTCCTCTGGAAACACCATATATTTT. Its protein is CASSRGSSGNTIYF.

This chain joins TRBV9 and TRBJ2-3, with D possibly being TRBD2 (6 bases). This CDR3 is built from 13 residues. CDR1 and CDR2 from the germline V gene are SGDLS and YYNGEE. The ends were cut back, 2 bases at V and 4 bases at J, with 8 bases in the middle. The DNA of the CDR3 is TGTGCCAGCAGCGTCGGGGGAGCAGATACGCAGTATTTT. This translates into CASSVGGADTQYF.

The chain recombines TRBV6-5 with TRBJ1-6; 8 positions match TRBD1. Germline trimming cut 4 bases from V and 10 bases from J; bases unmatched to any gene: 6. The CDR3 totals 14 residues. Looked up from germline, CDR1 is MNHEY and CDR2 is SVGAGI. The CDR3 nucleotides are TGTGCCAGCAGTTCCCCGGGACAGGTCTCACCCCTCCACTTT. Translating gives CASSSPGQVSPLHF.

V and J are TRBV7-9 and TRBJ2-5, with 10 bases matching TRBD1. Germline loops: CDR1 SEHNR, CDR2 FQNEAQ (reference sequence). Trimming removed 9 bases from V and 6 bases from J; junction bases left unmatched: 7. The CDR3 runs to 13 residues. CDR3 in DNA: TGTGCCAGTGGGACAGGGGCTGGAAAGACCCAGTACTTC. Translating gives CASGTGAGKTQYF.

The chain carries TRBV6-5 and TRBJ2-3; 7 nucleotides match TRBD1. Germline CDR1 reads MNHEY; CDR2 reads SVGAGI. The junction had 4 bases not matched to a gene; V was cut back by 6 bases and J by 1 base. The CDR3 runs 14 residues. The CDR3 bases are TGTGCCAGCAGCGCCACAGGGGGCACAGATACGCAGTATTTT. Its protein product is CASSATGGTDTQYF.

J is TRBJ2-7 and V is TRBV19, with D uncertain. This CDR3 contains 13 residues. The V and J ends lost 6 bases and 3 bases respectively, with 12 bases between them. In germline, CDR1 is LNHDA, CDR2 SQIVND (reference sequence). CDR3: CASSKQSRYEQYF. For the CDR3, the DNA is TGTGCCAGTAGCAAACAGAGTCGCTACGAGCAGTACTTC.

The rearrangement uses TRBV27 and TRBJ1-2; D is uncertain. Deletions cut 0 bases from V and 6 bases from J, with 14 bases between. From germline, CDR1 is MNHEY and CDR2 SMNVEV (reference sequence). This CDR3 is built from 15 residues. The CDR3 DNA sequence: TGTGCCAGCAGTTTATCGAGCAGGCCTCCCCATGGCTACACCTTC. This gives the protein CASSLSSRPPHGYTF.

The V and J genes are TRBV4-2 and TRBJ2-7; tentatively, D is TRBD1 (5 bases). CDR1 and CDR2 (germline): LGHNA, YNFKEQ. This CDR3 region has 15 residues. V was cut by 4 bases and J by 2 bases, with 15 bases left in between. DNA for the CDR3: TGTGCCAGCAGCCGAGAAAGGGGAATCGCCTACGAGCAGTACTTC. As protein: CASSRERGIAYEQYF.

This rearrangement joins TRBV7-9 to TRBJ1-1; D not certain. The CDR3 runs to 14 residues. Germline V CDR1 and CDR2: SEHNR, FQNEAQ (reference sequence). Between the trimmed V and J ends, which lost 3 bases and 0 bases, there was a span of 8 bases. The DNA of the CDR3 is TGTGCCAGCAGCTTTTCACAAATGAACACTGAAGCTTTCTTT. Translating gives CASSFSQMNTEAFF.